A single sample is the source of the 20 T cell receptor beta chains below, sequenced in a study of T cells in Graves' hyperthyroidism and ophthalmopathy. RNA transcripts were the template for amplifying TCR beta CDR3 regions. The HTBI primer set drove a first-round RT-PCR of the TCR CDR3. TCRdb ran MiXCR on the multiplex PCR reads and lists one entry per CDR3 protein. The table includes more than 500,000 distinct CDR3 sequences, 12% to 15% detected once. Specimen: blood. Source of these receptors: a woman in her 40s with Graves' hyperthyroidism.

This clonotype was picked up many times. This chain links TRBV19 with TRBJ1-5, with D tentatively TRBD1 (5 bases). The CDR3 length is 15 residues. V gave up 1 base and J gave up 9 bases, with 16 bases separating them. In germline, CDR1 is LNHDA, CDR2 SQIVND (reference sequence). In DNA form, the CDR3 reads TGTGCCAGTAGTATAGGGAGCAGGCCCGGGGGGCCCCAGCATTTT. It translates to CASSIGSRPGGPQHF.

This clonotype has only a few counts. The gene calls are TRBV4-2 and TRBJ2-2, with a weak D call TRBD2 (6 bases). Trimming shortened V by 0 bases and J by 6 bases, and 14 bases separated the two germline ends. The CDR3 has 16 residues. Germline V lookup: CDR1 LGHNA, CDR2 YNFKEQ. The CDR3 DNA is TGTGCCAGCAGCCAAGATGCTAGCGATTTGGCCGGGGAGCTGTTTTTT. Protein sequence: CASSQDASDLAGELFF.

This clonotype was observed many times. The chain couples TRBV28 to TRBJ2-3, with D hard to call. The germline V gene encodes CDR1 MDHEN and CDR2 SYDVKM. The CDR3 contains 16 residues. The V and J ends lost 3 bases and 0 bases respectively, with 13 bases between them. DNA of the CDR3: TGTGCCAGCAGTTTGGTCTGGAGCGTAAGCACAGATACGCAGTATTTT. Residues: CASSLVWSVSTDTQYF.

This clonotype has ten or more counts. V usage is TRBV28 and J usage is TRBJ2-7; a possible D gene is TRBD1 (5 bases). V shed 10 bases and J shed 0 bases, with 7 bases lying between them. The CDR3 has 11 amino acids. From germline, CDR1 is MDHEN and CDR2 SYDVKM. The CDR3 DNA follows: TGTGCCACGGACACCTCCTACGAGCAGTACTTC. This gives the protein CATDTSYEQYF.

This clonotype was observed many times. The V and J genes are TRBV18 and TRBJ2-1, with 7 bases identical to TRBD2. Germline CDR1 is KGHSH and CDR2 is LQKENI. The length of the CDR3 is 17 residues. Unmatched junction bases numbered 8, after V lost 0 bases and J lost 3 bases. CDR3 amino acids: CASSPPGSGGSYNEQFF. In nucleotides, the CDR3 is TGTGCCAGCTCACCACCGGGTAGTGGCGGGAGCTACAATGAGCAGTTCTTC.

The chain employs TRBV30 and TRBJ1-1; TRBD1 agrees at 9 bases. Per germline, CDR1 GTSNPN and CDR2 SVGIG (reference sequence). CDR3 length: 15 residues. V lost 3 bases and J lost 1; bases outside the gene matches: 6. This CDR3 reads CAWRPKGQGNTEAFF. The CDR3 nucleotides read TGTGCCTGGAGACCCAAGGGACAGGGGAACACTGAAGCTTTCTTT.

This clonotype was observed a handful of times. The rearrangement joins TRBV5-1 to TRBJ2-2, with 8 bases fitting TRBD2. V gave up 5 bases and J gave up 2 bases; unmatched junction bases: 2. This CDR3 is built from 14 residues. Germline V gene lookup returns CDR1 SGHRS and CDR2 YFSETQ. The CDR3 DNA reads as TGCGCCAGCAGGCGGGAGGTTAACACCGGGGAGCTGTTTTTT. Encoded protein: CASRREVNTGELFF.

This sequence joins TRBV7-8 and TRBJ2-5; 9 bases map to TRBD2. The germline CDR1 and CDR2 sequences are SGHVS and FQNEAQ. The CDR3 is 15 amino acids. V shed 1 base, J shed 4 bases, and the junction held 4 bases outside the gene matches. CDR3 sequence reads: CASSLGGGVGETQYF. Here the CDR3 DNA reads TGTGCCAGCAGCTTAGGCGGGGGGGTTGGAGAGACCCAGTACTTC.

This clonotype was seen ten or more times. The chain combines TRBV27 with TRBJ2-1; 11 positions agree with TRBD1. The germline gives CDR1 MNHEY, CDR2 SMNVEV (reference sequence). V trimming: 6 bases; J trimming: 5 bases; junction bases outside the gene matches: 6. The CDR3 is made up of 15 amino acids. The chain's CDR3 is CASRPGDRGNNEQFF. CDR3 sequence (DNA): TGTGCCAGCAGACCAGGGGACAGGGGGAACAATGAGCAGTTCTTC.

There are a few counts of this clonotype. The genes are TRBV24-1 and TRBJ2-5; D may match TRBD1 or TRBD2 (6 bases each). The CDR3 covers 16 residues. V gave up 3 bases and J gave up 5 bases, with 18 bases separating them. Germline V gene data show CDR1 as KGHDR and CDR2 as SFDVKD. CDR3 residues: CATSDPKRGEPETQYF. The CDR3 nucleotides are TGTGCCACCAGTGATCCCAAAAGGGGGGAGCCGGAGACCCAGTACTTC.

This clonotype was picked up many times. The chain carries TRBV7-2 and TRBJ1-1; D gene unclear. Deletions cut 3 bases from V and 1 base from J, with 15 bases between. Germline V gives CDR1 SGHTA, CDR2 FQGNSA. This CDR3 contains 16 residues. CDR3 DNA: TGTGCCAGCAGCTTCTTCAAATCCACACCGAACACTGAAGCTTTCTTT. Its protein product is CASSFFKSTPNTEAFF.

This clonotype was recorded a few times. The chain carries TRBV19 and TRBJ2-3, with a possible D match to TRBD1 (6 bases). V was pared by 6 bases and J by 1 base, with 14 bases between. Per the germline V gene, CDR1 is LNHDA and CDR2 is SQIVND (reference sequence). This CDR3 is built from 15 residues. The CDR3, as DNA: TGTGCCAGTAGCGTACAGGGTGGGGGCACAGATACGCAGTATTTT. It encodes CASSVQGGGTDTQYF.

This clonotype was observed at least ten times. V usage is TRBV28 and J usage is TRBJ1-4; possible D gene TRBD1, 6 bases. V lost 5 bases, J lost 8 bases, and 18 bases lay in between. CDR3 length: 15 residues. Germline values: CDR1 MDHEN, CDR2 SYDVKM. In DNA, the CDR3 is TGTGCCAGCAGTCTAGGGGGACCCGGGGACGAAAAACTGTTTTTT. It is translated as CASSLGGPGDEKLFF.

There are many counts of this clonotype. In nucleotides, the CDR3 is TGTGCCAGCAGTTCGGACACCTCCTACGAGCAGTACTTC. Protein: CASSSDTSYEQYF. The chain combines TRBV6-2 or TRBV6-3 with TRBJ2-7; D is possibly TRBD1 (5 bases). This CDR3 has 13 residues. The V gene lost 4 bases and the J gene lost 0 bases, with 7 bases spanning the gap. Germline CDR1 reads MNHEY; CDR2 reads SVGEGT.

With respect to this clonotype: Given a much more abundant clone one base away, this may be a read error. The rearrangement links TRBV20-1 to TRBJ2-5; no clear D gene. CDR1 DFQATT and CDR2 SNEGSKA come from the germline V gene (reference sequence). CDR3 length equals 11 residues. The ends were cut back, 3 bases at V and 3 bases at J, with 5 bases in the middle. CDR3 bases: TGCAGTGCTAGTCAGGAAGAGACCCAGTACTTC. Translated: CSASQEETQYF.

The table lists this clonotype with many counts. The chain is built from TRBV5-1 and TRBJ1-1; D uncertain. The CDR3 runs to 11 residues. Germline-derived CDR1 and CDR2 are SGHRS and YFSETQ. The ends were cut back, 4 bases at V and 7 bases at J, with 8 bases in the middle. This CDR3 reads CASSATGEAFF. Here the CDR3 DNA reads TGCGCCAGCAGCGCGACGGGTGAAGCTTTCTTT.

This clonotype was found many times. The V call is TRBV5-1, the J call TRBJ2-1; possible D gene TRBD2, 6 bases. The CDR3 sequence is 15 residues long. Trimming stripped 1 base from V and 5 bases from J, with 13 bases between. CDR1 is SGHRS and CDR2 is YFSETQ in the germline V gene. CDR3 in amino acids: CASSLMGGTNNEQFF. The CDR3 region has the DNA TGCGCCAGCAGCTTGATGGGCGGGACGAACAATGAGCAGTTCTTC.

This clonotype was detected ten times or more. The CDR3 sequence: CASSDYNEQFF. CDR3 nucleotides: TGTGCCAGCAGTGACTACAATGAGCAGTTCTTC. This rearrangement joins TRBV27 to TRBJ2-1; the D is unclear. V was shortened by 5 bases and J by 3 bases, with 2 bases between the two germline ends. CDR3 length: 11 amino acids. CDR1 and CDR2 from the germline V gene are MNHEY and SMNVEV (reference sequence).

This clonotype appeared many times. The gene calls are TRBV9 and TRBJ1-5, with a tentative D call TRBD1 (5 bases). Germline assignment: CDR1 SGDLS and CDR2 YYNGEE. V was shortened by 3 bases and J by 7 bases, with 20 bases between the two germline ends. The length of the CDR3 is 16 residues. The CDR3 DNA reads TGTGCCAGCAGCGCCGACCTGGGAGGGACTGGGCAGCCCCAGCATTTT. Translated, it gives CASSADLGGTGQPQHF.

In this sample, this clonotype turned up a few times. The chain employs TRBV15 and TRBJ1-6; TRBD1 might be the D (6 bases). In germline, CDR1 is LNHNV, CDR2 YYDKDF (reference sequence). The CDR3 is 15 residues long. With 5 bases removed from V and 7 bases from J, the gap between germline ends came to 15 bases. The CDR3 coding sequence is TGTGCCACCAGCCCAGAGGAGGGGGGCAATTCACCCCTCCACTTT. Translating gives CATSPEEGGNSPLHF.